The rows below give T cell receptor beta chains drawn from one sample of a study of cytomegalovirus exposure and HLA in healthy donors. Profiled with immunoSEQ multiplex PCR; TCRdb holds only in-frame clones, not every one. Altogether roughly 180,000 clones are present, about 9% being singletons, with the ten largest covering 1% to 1.5%. Material for sequencing was PBMCs. These receptors were collected from a woman aged 25 to 45 in good health and CMV-seropositive. The CDR3 runs from the conserved cysteine through the conserved F or W. Clone size appears in some rows only: once, few, many, or a class for an expanded clone.

CDR3 length	V gene	clone size	J gene	CDR3 protein
15	TRBV10-3	few	TRBJ1-2	CAISETPGGYYGYTF
16	TRBV9	NA	TRBJ2-1	CASSIPGLAGNNEQFF
16	TRBV6-5	NA	TRBJ1-1	CASSYAWGKKNTEAFF
13	TRBV6-6	few	TRBJ2-5	CASSQQGTETQYF
15	TRBV29-1	NA	TRBJ2-3	CSVIYYRTPTDTQYF
15	TRBV7-8	few	TRBJ1-2	CASSSQSTGDGGYTF
13	TRBV7-3	few	TRBJ1-1	CASSSSTGTEAFF
15	TRBV7-9	few	TRBJ1-1	CASSPRTSQGTEAFF
18	TRBV27	NA	TRBJ2-7	CASSLSGPPRQSLYEQYF
16	TRBV6-1	NA	TRBJ2-2	CASSEYRATNTGELFF
16	TRBV10-3	NA	TRBJ2-1	CAISSGRDPHYNEQFF
17	TRBV9	few	TRBJ2-1	CASSASLTGGSYNEQFF
16	TRBV5-1	few	TRBJ2-3	CASSSWSGRSTDTQYF
14	TRBV5-1	few	TRBJ1-1	CASSRKRGNTEAFF
23	TRBV21-1	NA	TRBJ1-5	CASSKGSSPRTLTGAVSNQPQHF
15	TRBV6-5	NA	TRBJ2-5	CASSYGLAVGETQYF
14	TRBV27	NA	TRBJ1-2	CASSPTGGWYGYTF
17	TRBV7-3	few	TRBJ2-5	CASSKRPGLTIRETQYF
15	TRBV27	NA	TRBJ2-7	CASSPRGGIAYEQYF
15	TRBV7-4	NA	TRBJ2-5	CASRPTGTREETQYF
12	TRBV7-2	few	TRBJ1-2	CASSLRAGGYTF
13	TRBV25-1	few	TRBJ2-3	CASSGQYTDTQYF
15	TRBV5-1	few	TRBJ1-1	CASTGTGLANTEAFF
13	TRBV5-1	few	TRBJ2-7	CASSLRTGYEQYF
12	TRBV7-2	few	TRBJ1-1	CASSFPPGNAFF
13	TRBV2	few	TRBJ2-7	CASRGTGGGEQYF